This TCR beta chain was profiled in a study of blood T cell repertoires in COVID-19. Study-wide context: Specimens from acute and convalescent COVID-19 originated in the United States, Italy and Spain.

As originally analysed: It was from reference gene primer amplification that nucleated cell counts were estimated. Here immunoSEQ multiplex PCR was the method, and the copy in TCRdb shows in-frame clones only, minus some. Clone size and the V and J calls come from that table; the DNA yielded D and trimming. The data contain about 320,000 clones, around 90% of them singletons. Germline V gives CDR1 WSHSY, CDR2 SAAADI. With 3 bases clipped from V and 4 bases from J, the junction kept 8 bases outside the gene matches. The CDR3 contains 15 residues. The sequence derives from a man aged 55 to 69 who had recovered from COVID-19. Sequencing was done on a sample of PBMCs or T cells enriched from blood (not recorded which). This chain connects TRBV10-2 to TRBJ2-7, with TRBD1 identical over 8 bases. CDR3 coding DNA: TGCGCCAGCAGTGACCCAGGGGGCGCGGGTTACGAGCAGTACTTC. Residues: CASSDPGGAGYEQYF.